This T cell receptor (beta chain) was recorded in a study of blood T cell repertoires in COVID-19. Study as a whole: Italy, Spain and the United States were the sources of the convalescent and acute COVID-19 samples. Sources were T cells, B-cell-depleted T cells, or PBMCs; the material itself was cDNA or gDNA.

The CDR3 runs 14 residues. V lost 5 bases to trimming and J lost 2 bases, with 9 bases between them. Looked up from germline, CDR1 is LNHDA and CDR2 is SQIVND (reference sequence). Sequenced by immunoSEQ multiplex PCR; TCRdb stores in-frame clones only, minus some. The sample has nearly 350,000 clones, around 91% seen once. The genes are TRBV19 and TRBJ2-2; D remains ambiguous. Sequenced material: peripheral blood. The sequence was collected from a young woman who had recovered from COVID-19. CDR3 nucleotide sequence: TGTGCCAGTAGTCAGGTGCGAAACACCGGGGAGCTGTTTTTT. Translated: CASSQVRNTGELFF.